The 14 T cell receptor beta chains reported below all come from one sample, sequenced in a study of blood T cell repertoires in COVID-19. Assay used: immunoSEQ multiplex PCR; TCRdb lists only in-frame clones, some missing. Here the sample spans 200,000 to 250,000 clones, about four fifths being singletons. The sample taken for sequencing was peripheral blood. Every receptor here comes from a woman aged 40 to 49 with acute or convalescent COVID-19.

The chain employs TRBV2 and TRBJ2-1, with 9 bases that match TRBD2. V gave up 2 bases and J gave up 6 bases; unmatched junction bases: 5. This CDR3 is 15 amino acids long. Germline lookup yields CDR1 SNHLY and CDR2 FYNNEI. The CDR3 region is CASSEWLRGGNEQFF. The CDR3 DNA follows: TGTGCCAGCAGTGAATGGTTGCGGGGGGGCAATGAGCAGTTCTTC.

The V and J genes are TRBV4-2 and TRBJ2-5; 14 bases are a match to TRBD2. Germline assignment: CDR1 LGHNA and CDR2 YNFKEQ. V shed 0 bases, J shed 4 bases, and the junction held 13 bases outside the gene matches. This CDR3 contains 20 residues. Here the CDR3 DNA reads TGTGCCAGCAGCCAAGATCCAGGGACTAGCGGGAGAGACCCCCGAGAGACCCAGTACTTC. Residues: CASSQDPGTSGRDPRETQYF.

The chain links TRBV25-1 to TRBJ2-5, with TRBD1 identical over 7 bases. The CDR3 totals 18 residues. V dropped 3 bases and J dropped 5; count of bases not matched to a gene: 18. The germline V gene has CDR1 MGHDK and CDR2 SYGVNS. The CDR3 bases are TGTGCCAGCAGTGATGGGTCGACAGGGAGCGGATGGGAGGAGACCCAGTACTTC. It yields the protein CASSDGSTGSGWEETQYF.

The chain links TRBV10-2 to TRBJ1-1, with 10 positions matching TRBD1. The germline V gene encodes CDR1 WSHSY and CDR2 SAAADI. V gave up 11 bases and J gave up 5 bases; unmatched junction bases: 11. This CDR3 region has 14 residues. The CDR3 DNA is TGCGCCCGCTGTCGACAGGGGGCGGGGACTGAAGCTTTCTTT. Its translation is CARCRQGAGTEAFF.

CDR3 region: CASRNSLTADTQYF. The CDR3 DNA is TGTGCCAGCAGAAATAGTTTAACGGCAGATACGCAGTATTTT. The chain joins TRBV6-5 to TRBJ2-3, with D unresolved. From germline, CDR1 is MNHEY and CDR2 SVGAGI. The CDR3 is 14 amino acids. V lost 6 bases to trimming and J lost 4 bases, with 14 bases between them.

This clone has a handful of counts. The chain has TRBV5-6 and TRBJ2-4, with D uncertain. V lost 3 bases to trimming and J lost 6 bases, with 16 bases between them. Germline loops: CDR1 SGHDT, CDR2 YYEEEE. The CDR3 totals 15 residues. The CDR3 loop reads CASSSSALPLNIQYF. The CDR3 DNA sequence: TGTGCCAGCAGCTCCTCCGCACTACCTCTAAACATTCAGTACTTC. Looking up the rest from reference TRBV5-6 and TRBJ2-4 gives the full variable domain: DAGVTQSPTHLIKTRGQQVTLRCSPKSGHDTVSWYQQALGQGPQFIFQYYEEEERQRGNFPDRFSGHQFPNYSSELNVNALLLGDSALYLCASSSSALPLNIQYFGAGTRLSVL.

This clone was detected a few times. V is TRBV10-3 and J is TRBJ1-1; 10 bases are a match to TRBD1. The CDR3 is 14 amino acids. Germline assignment: CDR1 ENHRY and CDR2 SYGVKD. J gave up 5 bases and V 4 bases, and 4 bases lay outside the gene matches. The CDR3 here is CAISGGQGRTEAFF. CDR3 nucleotides: TGTGCCATCAGTGGGGGACAGGGGAGAACTGAAGCTTTCTTT.

The rearrangement uses TRBV24-1 and TRBJ2-1; 8 bases map to TRBD1. The CDR3 runs 15 residues. The germline V gene has CDR1 KGHDR and CDR2 SFDVKD. Germline trimming cut 3 bases from V and 7 bases from J; bases unmatched to any gene: 7. In DNA, the CDR3 is TGTGCCACCAGTGATCCGACAGGGGCAGGGAATGAGCAGTTCTTC. Its translation: CATSDPTGAGNEQFF.

The chain couples TRBV30 to TRBJ1-3; no firm D call. CDR3 length: 15 residues. V was shortened by 0 bases and J by 0 bases, with 9 bases between the two germline ends. CDR1 is GTSNPN, CDR2 SVGIG, per germline (reference sequence). The CDR3 loop reads CAWSVPGFSGNTIYF. The CDR3 region has the DNA TGTGCCTGGAGTGTACCGGGGTTCTCTGGAAACACCATATATTTT.

This chain connects TRBV5-5 to TRBJ1-2; the D is unclear. The CDR3 loop spans 13 amino acids. Germline lookup yields CDR1 SGHKS and CDR2 YYEKEE (reference sequence). The V end was cut by 2 bases, the J end by 3 bases, with 8 bases between. This CDR3 is CASSFRQDYGYTF. As DNA, the CDR3 is TGTGCCAGCAGCTTTCGCCAGGACTATGGCTACACCTTC.

J is TRBJ1-2 and V is TRBV5-1; D unresolved. Per the germline V gene, CDR1 is SGHRS and CDR2 is YFSETQ. The CDR3 totals 14 residues. Trimming stripped 0 bases from V and 2 bases from J, with 8 bases between. The CDR3 DNA is TGCGCCAGCAGCTTGGAGAACACCAACTATGGCTACACCTTC. This translates into CASSLENTNYGYTF.

This sequence joins TRBV18 and TRBJ2-2; the match to TRBD1 covers 8 bases. From germline, CDR1 is KGHSH and CDR2 LQKENI. The length of the CDR3 is 16 residues. Trimming took 2 bases from V and 5 from J; bases not matched to a gene: 7. The CDR3 here is CASSPVIQGATGELFF. The CDR3 nucleotides read TGTGCCAGCTCACCAGTTATCCAGGGGGCGACCGGGGAGCTGTTTTTT.

In this sample, this clone turned up a few times. CDR3 in DNA: TGTGCCAGTAGTATAGATCTAGCGGGGGAGAGCTACGAGCAGTACTTC. Translating it yields CASSIDLAGESYEQYF. This chain links TRBV19 with TRBJ2-7; 10 bases map to TRBD2. The V segment lost 0 bases and the J segment 3 bases; nucleotides outside the gene matches: 5. The CDR3 has 16 residues. The germline V gene encodes CDR1 LNHDA and CDR2 SQIVND (reference sequence).

The chain carries TRBV30 and TRBJ2-7, with 10 bases matching TRBD1. This CDR3 is built from 15 residues. Losses at the gene ends were 2 bases for V and 4 bases for J; bases not matched to a gene: 8. Germline V gene data show CDR1 as GTSNPN and CDR2 as SVGIG (reference sequence). The CDR3 loop reads CAWSSRTGGNYEQYF. The CDR3 region has the DNA TGTGCCTGGAGTTCCCGGACAGGGGGAAATTACGAGCAGTACTTC. The whole variable domain, filled in from reference TRBV30 and TRBJ2-7, reads SQTIHQWPATLVQPVGSPLSLECTVEGTSNPNLYWYRQAAGRGLQLLFYSVGIGQISSEVPQNLSASRPQDRQFILSSKKLLLSDSGFYLCAWSSRTGGNYEQYFGPGTRLTVT.